This T cell receptor beta chain was observed in a study of cytomegalovirus exposure and HLA in healthy donors. Study background: Researchers found that roughly 81% of under 450 genotyped donors fell within the Caucasian-associated ancestry cluster. General study results and limits: The productive fraction for most TCR beta V segments was about 90% or about 30% in an earlier analysis. Sequences of the TCR beta chain were said to predict the HLA-A and HLA-B alleles of most subjects accurately. The study put about 180 TCR beta chains on its list as cytomegalovirus-associated.

About this clone: The antigen is not known.

Primers: 60 Vbeta forward and 13 Jbeta reverse. The method was immunoSEQ multiplex PCR; TCRdb's version includes in-frame clones alone and lacks a portion of them. Seen in this sample are tens of thousands of clones; the ten most common clones hold 1.1%. Germline values: CDR1 SGHRS, CDR2 YFSETQ. This CDR3 is 16 amino acids long. Trimming took 1 base from V and 5 from J; bases not matched to a gene: 7. Sequencing input: PBMCs. This receptor was identified in a woman aged 25-40 years in good health and CMV-seronegative. The V call is TRBV5-1, the J call TRBJ2-1; TRBD2 agrees at 9 bases. In DNA, the CDR3 is TGCGCCAGCAGCTTGAAGACTAGCGGAGCCGACAATGAGCAGTTCTTC. This sequence encodes CASSLKTSGADNEQFF.